These 2 T cell receptor beta chains were all obtained from the same sample, sequenced in a study of cytomegalovirus exposure and HLA in healthy donors. TCRdb's table, derived via immunoSEQ multiplex PCR, lists solely in-frame clones and lacks some. In the table there are fewer than 350,000 clones, approximately 90% of which are singletons. The sample was PBMCs. The receptors were gathered from a woman aged 18 to 35 in good health and CMV-seronegative.

This rearrangement joins TRBV9 to TRBJ2-5; 15 bases match TRBD2. This CDR3 is built from 15 residues. The junction had 3 bases not matched to a gene; V was cut back by 4 bases and J by 5 bases. The V gene's germline CDR1 is SGDLS and CDR2 YYNGEE. The CDR3 coding sequence is TGTGCCAGCAGCAAGGGACTAGCGGGAGGTGAGACCCAGTACTTC. Translated: CASSKGLAGGETQYF.

The rearrangement uses TRBV30 and TRBJ2-1, with 10 bases that match TRBD2. CDR3 length: 15 amino acids. CDR1 and CDR2 from the germline V gene are GTSNPN and SVGIG (reference sequence). After removal of 3 bases from V and 3 bases from J, the junction contained 5 bases not matched to a gene. The CDR3 reads CAWRGSGRIYNEQFF. In nucleotides, the CDR3 is TGTGCCTGGAGAGGTAGCGGGAGGATCTACAATGAGCAGTTCTTC.